These 21 T cell receptor beta chains came from one sample sequenced in a study of CD8+ T cells in alopecia areata. Extraction and reverse transcription of RNA yielded cDNA as the sequencing template. The repertoire was sequenced with immunoSEQ multiplex PCR; TCRdb's copy has only in-frame clones and lacks some. Of some 150,000 clones listed, about three fifths are singletons. Material: CD8+ T cells sorted from blood. All receptors derive from a human donor in good health.

The chain links TRBV27 to TRBJ1-1; D unresolved. Trimming shortened V by 7 bases and J by 4 bases, and 7 bases separated the two germline ends. The CDR3 runs 11 residues. CDR1 MNHEY and CDR2 SMNVEV come from the germline V gene (reference sequence). DNA for the CDR3: TGTGCCAGCAAGAGAGGCACTGAAGCTTTCTTT. This gives the protein CASKRGTEAFF.

The CDR3 DNA reads as TGTGCCAGTAGTATCGGCCCCTTTGCTGGGAGCGAGCAGTACTTC. It yields the protein CASSIGPFAGSEQYF. The chain has TRBV19 and TRBJ2-7; TRBD2 might be the D (5 bases). Germline CDR1 LNHDA, CDR2 SQIVND (reference sequence). This CDR3 is built from 15 residues. V lost 3 bases and J 6 bases, leaving 18 bases between the germline ends.

This chain connects TRBV27 to TRBJ2-2; D is unresolved. This CDR3 region has 15 residues. Germline loops: CDR1 MNHEY, CDR2 SMNVEV (reference sequence). Deletions cut 2 bases from V and 6 bases from J, with 13 bases between. The CDR3 nucleotides read TGTGCCAGCAGTTTAGCCACGCGTGGGGCCGGGGAGCTGTTTTTT. Translated, it gives CASSLATRGAGELFF.

The V and J genes are TRBV5-1 and TRBJ2-7; 8 positions agree with TRBD1. CDR3 length equals 15 residues. Germline-derived CDR1 and CDR2 are SGHRS and YFSETQ. Trimming cost V 0 bases and J 6 bases; bases outside gene matches: 8. CDR3 bases: TGCGCCAGCAGCTTGGACCTATCAGGGGGCGCCGAGCAGTACTTC. Translation gives CASSLDLSGGAEQYF.

This chain links TRBV6-5 with TRBJ2-7; TRBD1 is a possible D gene (6 bases). Germline CDR1 is MNHEY and CDR2 is SVGAGI. The CDR3 spans 14 residues. V lost 6 bases and J 2 bases, leaving 14 bases between the germline ends. The CDR3 DNA reads TGTGCCAGCAGACCAGGGGTGTGGCCCTACGAGCAGTACTTC. This encodes CASRPGVWPYEQYF.

The table lists this clone with a count of one. The chain is built from TRBV6-5 and TRBJ2-7; weak D call: TRBD1 (6 bases). Germline CDR1 is MNHEY and CDR2 is SVGAGI. The CDR3 spans 14 residues. V gave up 7 bases and J gave up 5 bases, with 18 bases separating them. The CDR3 sequence: CASKGDLGADEQYF. DNA of the CDR3: TGTGCCAGCAAGGGGGACCTTGGTGCGGACGAGCAGTACTTC.

J is TRBJ1-1 and V is TRBV28; possibly TRBD1 for D (6 bases). CDR3 length equals 12 residues. Per the germline V gene, CDR1 is MDHEN and CDR2 is SYDVKM. V lost 6 bases and J 7 bases, leaving 12 bases between the germline ends. CDR3 amino acids: CASSDTGIEAFF. CDR3 coding DNA: TGTGCCAGCAGCGATACAGGGATTGAAGCTTTCTTT.

This clone was observed a handful of times. The chain is built from TRBV5-6 and TRBJ2-1; D may correspond to TRBD1 or TRBD2 (6 bases each). In germline, CDR1 is SGHDT, CDR2 YYEEEE. Trimming cost V 6 bases and J 9 bases, with 13 bases left between them. The CDR3 covers 12 residues. The CDR3 sequence: CASTPGAGEQFF. CDR3 in DNA: TGTGCCAGCACCCCGGGGGCCGGTGAGCAGTTCTTC.

The sample holds a few counts of this clone. At one end, the junction sequence differs from germline, possibly due to a read error. In DNA, the CDR3 is TGTGCCGGCAGACTTGCAACTAATGAAAAACTGTTTTTT. Its translation is CAGRLATNEKLFF. The chain carries TRBV2 and TRBJ1-4; D ambiguous. From germline, CDR1 is SNHLY and CDR2 FYNNEI. The CDR3 is 13 residues long. Looking up the rest from reference TRBV2 and TRBJ1-4 gives the full variable domain: EPEVTQTPSHQVTQMGQEVILRCVPISNHLYFYWYRQILGQKVEFLVSFYNNEISEKSEIFDDQFSVERPDGSNFTLKIRSTKLEDSAMYFCAGRLATNEKLFFGSGTQLSVL.

The V and J genes are TRBV6-1 and TRBJ2-5; D might be TRBD2 (6 bases). Trimming shortened V by 4 bases and J by 4 bases, and 16 bases separated the two germline ends. The CDR3 totals 15 residues. Germline-derived CDR1 and CDR2 are MNHNS and SASEGT. CDR3 bases: TGTGCCAGCAGTGTCGGGGGAAGTTTAGGAGAGACCCAGTACTTC. Protein: CASSVGGSLGETQYF.

J is TRBJ2-1 and V is TRBV5-6; either TRBD1 or TRBD2 may fit D (5 bases each). In germline, CDR1 is SGHDT, CDR2 YYEEEE. The CDR3 spans 17 residues. V lost 6 bases to trimming and J lost 0 bases, with 19 bases between them. Here the CDR3 reads CASNPTEGPTSYNEQFF. As DNA, the CDR3 is TGTGCCAGCAATCCCACCGAGGGACCGACCTCCTACAATGAGCAGTTCTTC.

This chain links TRBV2 with TRBJ2-1, with 7 bases identical to TRBD2. CDR1 SNHLY and CDR2 FYNNEI come from the germline V gene. J was trimmed by 0 bases and V by 7 bases; bases with no gene match: 3. This CDR3 has 14 residues. DNA of the CDR3: TGTGCCAGCATAGCGGGCGGCTCCTACAATGAGCAGTTCTTC. The encoded protein is CASIAGGSYNEQFF.

This chain uses TRBV6-6 with TRBJ2-5, with 10 bases aligning to TRBD1. V lost 4 bases, J lost 5 bases, and 7 bases stayed unmatched. Looked up from germline, CDR1 is MNHNY and CDR2 is SVGAGI (reference sequence). The CDR3 extends over 15 amino acids. The CDR3 sequence: CASSSDRGLMETQYF. Here the CDR3 DNA reads TGTGCCAGCAGTTCCGACAGGGGGCTTATGGAGACCCAGTACTTC.

This chain links TRBV4-1 with TRBJ2-1; 11 bases are shared with TRBD2. CDR1 is MGHRA and CDR2 is YSYEKL in the germline V gene. The CDR3 is made up of 14 amino acids. The J segment lost 8 bases and the V segment lost 0 bases, leaving 0 bases of the junction unmatched. The CDR3 loop reads CASSQELAGDEQFF. Written as DNA, the CDR3 is TGCGCCAGCAGCCAAGAACTAGCGGGAGATGAGCAGTTCTTC.

The chain is built from TRBV2 and TRBJ2-1; maybe TRBD1 (6 bases). This CDR3 region has 13 residues. Trimming pared 4 bases from V and 2 bases from J, leaving 6 bases between. Germline loops: CDR1 SNHLY, CDR2 FYNNEI. The CDR3 bases are TGTGCCAGCAGTGGGACAGCCTACAATGAGCAGTTCTTC. Protein sequence: CASSGTAYNEQFF.

This clone was found a few times. The chain recombines TRBV29-1 with TRBJ2-7, with D possibly matching TRBD1 (6 bases). V was cut by 5 bases and J by 7 bases, with 12 bases left in between. Germline CDR1 reads SQVTM; CDR2 reads ANQGSEA. CDR3 length: 11 amino acids. The CDR3 sequence: CSVQQGGEQYF. The CDR3 nucleotides are TGCAGCGTTCAACAGGGTGGGGAGCAGTACTTC.

The rearrangement links TRBV7-6 to TRBJ2-1; TRBD1 matches at 7 bases. From germline, CDR1 is SGHVS and CDR2 FNYEAQ. The CDR3 totals 14 residues. V lost 5 bases and J lost 13; bases outside the gene matches: 14. The CDR3 is CASSHKTGSDLQFF. Written as DNA, the CDR3 is TGTGCCAGCAGCCATAAGACAGGGTCTGATTTACAGTTCTTC.

The V gene is TRBV29-1, the J gene TRBJ2-1; D may correspond to TRBD1 or TRBD2 (5 bases each). This CDR3 is 13 amino acids long. V dropped 6 bases and J dropped 4 bases, with 13 bases sitting between them. CDR1 is SQVTM, CDR2 ANQGSEA, per germline. CDR3 amino acids: CSVNRDRYNEQFF. CDR3 sequence (DNA): TGCAGCGTGAACCGGGACCGATACAATGAGCAGTTCTTC.

The chain recombines TRBV7-9 with TRBJ2-7; tentative D call: TRBD1 (5 bases). This CDR3 comprises 14 residues. Trimming cost V 11 bases and J 0 bases, with 17 bases left between them. In germline, CDR1 is SEHNR, CDR2 FQNEAQ (reference sequence). This CDR3 reads CAGAKQESSYEQYF. The DNA of the CDR3 is TGTGCCGGCGCCAAACAGGAAAGCTCCTACGAGCAGTACTTC.

This clone was detected a few times. The CDR3 region is CASSYHRGSVTEAFF. CDR3 coding DNA: TGTGCCAGCAGTTACCACAGGGGGTCTGTTACTGAAGCTTTCTTT. This rearrangement joins TRBV27 to TRBJ1-1; 8 bases are shared with TRBD1. The germline gives CDR1 MNHEY, CDR2 SMNVEV (reference sequence). The CDR3 loop spans 15 amino acids. V was clipped by 4 bases and J by 5 bases; unmatched bases: 9.

The chain is built from TRBV6-5 and TRBJ1-5; D is perhaps TRBD1 (5 bases). Between the trimmed V and J ends, which lost 4 bases and 7 bases, there was a span of 11 bases. Germline CDR1 reads MNHEY; CDR2 reads SVGAGI. This CDR3 region has 13 residues. CDR3 amino acids: CASSWDPEQPQHF. The CDR3 DNA reads TGTGCCAGCAGTTGGGACCCGGAACAGCCCCAGCATTTT.